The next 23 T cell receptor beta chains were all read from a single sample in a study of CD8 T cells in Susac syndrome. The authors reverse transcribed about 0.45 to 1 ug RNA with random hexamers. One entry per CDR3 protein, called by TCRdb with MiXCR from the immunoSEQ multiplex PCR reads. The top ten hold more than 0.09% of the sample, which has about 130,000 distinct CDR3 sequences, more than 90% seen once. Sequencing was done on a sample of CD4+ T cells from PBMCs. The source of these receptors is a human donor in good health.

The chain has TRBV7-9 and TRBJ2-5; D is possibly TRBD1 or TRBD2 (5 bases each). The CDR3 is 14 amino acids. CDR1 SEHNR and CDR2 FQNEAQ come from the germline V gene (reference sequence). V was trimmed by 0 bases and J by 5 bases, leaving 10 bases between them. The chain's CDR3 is CASSLAGAGETQYF. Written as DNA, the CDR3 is TGTGCCAGCAGCTTAGCCGGGGCAGGGGAGACCCAGTACTTC.

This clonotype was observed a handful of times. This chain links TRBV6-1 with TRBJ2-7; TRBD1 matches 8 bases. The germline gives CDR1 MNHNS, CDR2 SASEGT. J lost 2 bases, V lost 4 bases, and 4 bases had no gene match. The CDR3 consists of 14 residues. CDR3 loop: CASSVGTGPYEQYF. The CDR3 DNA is TGTGCCAGCAGTGTTGGGACAGGCCCCTACGAGCAGTACTTC.

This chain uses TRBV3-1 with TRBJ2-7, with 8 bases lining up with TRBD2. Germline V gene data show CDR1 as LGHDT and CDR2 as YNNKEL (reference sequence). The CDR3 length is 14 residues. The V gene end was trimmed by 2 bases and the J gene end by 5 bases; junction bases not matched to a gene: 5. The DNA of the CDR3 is TGTGCCAGCAGCCAATCGGGGGGGAACAACGAGCAGTACTTC. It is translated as CASSQSGGNNEQYF.

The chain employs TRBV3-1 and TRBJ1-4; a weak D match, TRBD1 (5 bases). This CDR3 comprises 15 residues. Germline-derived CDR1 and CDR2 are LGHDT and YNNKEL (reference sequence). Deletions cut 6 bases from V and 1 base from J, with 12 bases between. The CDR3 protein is CASRGGWGTNEKLFF. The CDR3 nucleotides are TGTGCCAGCAGGGGGGGATGGGGAACTAATGAAAAACTGTTTTTT.

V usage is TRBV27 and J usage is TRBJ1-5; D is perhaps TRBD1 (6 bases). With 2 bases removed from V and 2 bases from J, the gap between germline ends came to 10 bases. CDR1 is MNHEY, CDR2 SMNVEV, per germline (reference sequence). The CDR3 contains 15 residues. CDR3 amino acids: CASSLVQGGNQPQHF. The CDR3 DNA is TGTGCCAGCAGTTTAGTACAGGGTGGCAATCAGCCCCAGCATTTT.

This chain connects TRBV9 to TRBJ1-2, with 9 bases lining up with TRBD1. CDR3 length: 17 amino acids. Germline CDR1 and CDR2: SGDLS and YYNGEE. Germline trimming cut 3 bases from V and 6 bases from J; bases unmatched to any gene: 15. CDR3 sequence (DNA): TGTGCCAGCAGCGCCGCCGGGACAGGGACGCCTTGGGATGGCTACACCTTC. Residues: CASSAAGTGTPWDGYTF.

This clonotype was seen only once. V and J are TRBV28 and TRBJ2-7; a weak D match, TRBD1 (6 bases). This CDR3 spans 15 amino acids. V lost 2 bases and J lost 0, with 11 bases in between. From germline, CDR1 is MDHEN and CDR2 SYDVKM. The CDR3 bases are TGTGCCAGCAGTTTAGACAGGCTTATCTCCTACGAGCAGTACTTC. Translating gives CASSLDRLISYEQYF.

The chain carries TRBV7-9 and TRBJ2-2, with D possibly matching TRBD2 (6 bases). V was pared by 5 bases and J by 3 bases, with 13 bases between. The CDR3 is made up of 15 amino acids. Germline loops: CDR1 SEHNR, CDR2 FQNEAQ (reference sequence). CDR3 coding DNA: TGTGCCAGCAGCCCTCTTCGGGGGTACACCGGGGAGCTGTTTTTT. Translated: CASSPLRGYTGELFF.

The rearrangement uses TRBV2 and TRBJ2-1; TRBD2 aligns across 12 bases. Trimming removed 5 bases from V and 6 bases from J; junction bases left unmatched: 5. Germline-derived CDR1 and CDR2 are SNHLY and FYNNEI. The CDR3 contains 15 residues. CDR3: CASSKTSGRSNEQFF. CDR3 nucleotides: TGTGCCAGCAGTAAGACTAGCGGGAGATCCAATGAGCAGTTCTTC. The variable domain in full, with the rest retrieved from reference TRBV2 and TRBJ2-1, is EPEVTQTPSHQVTQMGQEVILRCVPISNHLYFYWYRQILGQKVEFLVSFYNNEISEKSEIFDDQFSVERPDGSNFTLKIRSTKLEDSAMYFCASSKTSGRSNEQFFGPGTRLTVL.

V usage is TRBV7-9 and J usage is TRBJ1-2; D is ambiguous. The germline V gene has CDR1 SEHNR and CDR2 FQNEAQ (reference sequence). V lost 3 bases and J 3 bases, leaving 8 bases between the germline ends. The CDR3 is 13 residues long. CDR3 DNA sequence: TGTGCCAGCAGCTTGGCAACAGACTATGGCTACACCTTC. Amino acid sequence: CASSLATDYGYTF.

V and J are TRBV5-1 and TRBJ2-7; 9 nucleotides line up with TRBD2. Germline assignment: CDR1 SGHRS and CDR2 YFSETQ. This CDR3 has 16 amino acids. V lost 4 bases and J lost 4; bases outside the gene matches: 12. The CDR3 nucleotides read TGCGCCAGCAGCCATCCCATTGCGGGAGGGACGTACGAGCAGTACTTC. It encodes CASSHPIAGGTYEQYF.

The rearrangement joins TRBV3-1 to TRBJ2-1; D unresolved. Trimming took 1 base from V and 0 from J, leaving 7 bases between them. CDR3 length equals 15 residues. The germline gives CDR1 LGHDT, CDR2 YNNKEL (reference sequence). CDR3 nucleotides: TGTGCCAGCAGCCAAGGGCCTCTCTCCTACAATGAGCAGTTCTTC. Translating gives CASSQGPLSYNEQFF.

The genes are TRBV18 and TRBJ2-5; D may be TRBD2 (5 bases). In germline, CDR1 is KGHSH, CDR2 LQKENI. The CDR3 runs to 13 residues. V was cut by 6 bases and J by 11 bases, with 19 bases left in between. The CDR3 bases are TGTGCCAGCTCCCCGCGGCCGGTCGGGATGCAGTACTTC. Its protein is CASSPRPVGMQYF.

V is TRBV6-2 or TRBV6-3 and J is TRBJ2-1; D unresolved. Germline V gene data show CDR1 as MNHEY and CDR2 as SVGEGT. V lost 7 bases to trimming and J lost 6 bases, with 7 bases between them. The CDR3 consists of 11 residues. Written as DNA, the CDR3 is TGTGCCAGCACGGACCGCAATGAGCAGTTCTTC. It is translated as CASTDRNEQFF.

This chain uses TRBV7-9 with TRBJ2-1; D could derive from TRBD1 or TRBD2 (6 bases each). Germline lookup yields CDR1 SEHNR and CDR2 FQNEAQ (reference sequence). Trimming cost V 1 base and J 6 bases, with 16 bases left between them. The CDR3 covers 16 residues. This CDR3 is CASSLVGGGRSNEQFF. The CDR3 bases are TGTGCCAGCAGCTTAGTAGGAGGGGGGCGTTCCAATGAGCAGTTCTTC.

Written as DNA, the CDR3 is TGTGCCAGCTCACCATTGATGGAAGATGGCTACACCTTC. Protein: CASSPLMEDGYTF. The V and J genes are TRBV18 and TRBJ1-2; D is undetermined. V was shortened by 2 bases and J by 6 bases, with 10 bases between the two germline ends. The CDR3 is made up of 13 amino acids. Germline assignment: CDR1 KGHSH and CDR2 LQKENI.

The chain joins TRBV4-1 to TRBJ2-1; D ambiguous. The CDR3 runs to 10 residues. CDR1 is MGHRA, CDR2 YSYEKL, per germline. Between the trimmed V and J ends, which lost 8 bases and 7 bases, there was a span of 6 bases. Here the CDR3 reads CASRWNEQFF. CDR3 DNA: TGCGCCAGCCGTTGGAATGAGCAGTTCTTC.

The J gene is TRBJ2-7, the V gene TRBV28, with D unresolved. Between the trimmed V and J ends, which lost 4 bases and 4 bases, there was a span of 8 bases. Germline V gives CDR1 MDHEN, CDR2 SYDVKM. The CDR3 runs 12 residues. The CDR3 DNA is TGTGCCAGCAGTTCCCTAATGTACGAGCAGTACTTC. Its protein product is CASSSLMYEQYF. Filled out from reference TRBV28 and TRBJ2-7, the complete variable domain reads DVKVTQSSRYLVKRTGEKVFLECVQDMDHENMFWYRQDPGLGLRLIYFSYDVKMKEKGDIPEGYSVSREKKERFSLILESASTNQTSMYLCASSSLMYEQYFGPGTRLTVT.

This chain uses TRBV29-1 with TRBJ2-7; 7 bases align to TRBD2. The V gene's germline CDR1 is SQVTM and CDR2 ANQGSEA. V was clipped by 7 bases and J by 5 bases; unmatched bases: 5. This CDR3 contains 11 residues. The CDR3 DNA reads TGCAGCGCGGGAGGTCAACACGAGCAGTACTTC. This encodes CSAGGQHEQYF.

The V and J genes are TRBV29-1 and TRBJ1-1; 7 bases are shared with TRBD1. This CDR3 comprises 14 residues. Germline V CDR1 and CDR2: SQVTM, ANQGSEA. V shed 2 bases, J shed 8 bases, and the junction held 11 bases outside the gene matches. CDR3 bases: TGCAGCGTTGAAAGGGACAGACCTTCGGGGGAAGCTTTCTTT. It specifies CSVERDRPSGEAFF.

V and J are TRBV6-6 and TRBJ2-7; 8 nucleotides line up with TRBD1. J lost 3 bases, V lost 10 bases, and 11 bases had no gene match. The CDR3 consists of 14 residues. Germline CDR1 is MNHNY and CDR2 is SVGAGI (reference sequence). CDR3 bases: TGTGCCACCAGGGAGACAGGGGCTGGCTACGAGCAGTACTTC. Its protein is CATRETGAGYEQYF.

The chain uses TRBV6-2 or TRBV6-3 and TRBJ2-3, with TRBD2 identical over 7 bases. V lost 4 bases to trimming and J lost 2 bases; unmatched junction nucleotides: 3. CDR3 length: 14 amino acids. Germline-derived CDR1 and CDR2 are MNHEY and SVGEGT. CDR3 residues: CASSWAGVTDTQYF. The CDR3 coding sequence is TGTGCCAGCAGTTGGGCGGGAGTCACAGATACGCAGTATTTT.

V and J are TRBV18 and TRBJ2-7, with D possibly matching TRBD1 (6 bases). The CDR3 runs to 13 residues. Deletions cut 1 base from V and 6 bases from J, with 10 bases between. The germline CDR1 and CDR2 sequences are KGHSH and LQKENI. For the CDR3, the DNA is TGTGCCAGCTCACCACGTCAGGGGCGCGAGCAGTACTTC. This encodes CASSPRQGREQYF.